This TCR beta chain was profiled in a study of blood T cell repertoires in COVID-19. Turning to the study itself: From the United States, Italy and Spain came samples of acute and convalescent COVID-19. In each case, the material was cDNA or gDNA derived from T cells, B-cell-depleted T cells, or PBMCs.

Clones were sequenced by immunoSEQ multiplex PCR, and TCRdb holds only the in-frame ones, with some missing. Of around 200,000 clones in the sample, more than 75% are singletons; the top ten hold 18%. This clone is a singleton in its sample. Material for sequencing was peripheral blood. This receptor was obtained from a person between 70 and 80 years old with COVID-19, enrolled during active disease.

The CDR3, as DNA: TGTGCCAGTACTGGACAGATTAATTCACCCCTCCACTTT. As protein: CASTGQINSPLHF. This rearrangement joins TRBV19 to TRBJ1-6, with a tentative D call TRBD1 (6 bases). CDR3 length: 13 residues. Germline CDR1 is LNHDA and CDR2 is SQIVND (reference sequence). V lost 7 bases, J lost 6 bases, and 10 bases lay in between.